Included here is one T cell receptor beta chain sequence, with context. Its antigen is currently unknown. Data came from immunoSEQ multiplex PCR; TCRdb stores just in-frame clones and leaves some out. The sample consists of over 90,000 clones, roughly 90% of them appearing once. These data come from a study of graft-versus-host responses after intestinal transplantation. The wider study: Induction using anti-thymocyte globulin, followed by tacrolimus and steroids for approximately three years, was given to all recipients.

This TCR came from a human donor who received an intestinal transplant. Source: unstimulated CD8+ T cells sorted from spleen or lymph node cells, taken before intestinal transplant.

CDR3 residues: CASSPETGGWTNYGYTF. The DNA of the CDR3 is TGTGCCAGTAGTCCGGAGACAGGGGGATGGACTAACTATGGCTACACCTTC. The chain uses TRBV19 and TRBJ1-2; 9 nucleotides line up with TRBD1. The CDR3 is made up of 17 amino acids. Germline loops: CDR1 LNHDA, CDR2 SQIVND (reference sequence). V dropped 5 bases and J dropped 0; count of bases not matched to a gene: 10.